This passage covers 32 T cell receptor beta chains from one sample sequenced in a study of T cell changes during pregnancy in multiple sclerosis. The repertoire was sequenced with immunoSEQ multiplex PCR; TCRdb's copy has only in-frame clones and lacks some. This sample has around 35,000 clones, with about nine tenths found just once. Sequencing was performed on CD8+ T cells from peripheral blood mononuclear cells, taken before pregnancy. These receptors were taken from a female donor with multiple sclerosis, enrolled in a pregnancy study.

The chain joins TRBV29-1 to TRBJ2-5, with 8 bases identical to TRBD1. CDR3 length: 13 amino acids. The germline V gene encodes CDR1 SQVTM and CDR2 ANQGSEA. With 8 bases clipped from V and 5 bases from J, the junction kept 10 bases outside the gene matches. The CDR3 coding sequence is TGCAGCATGTTACAGGGGGGCAGGGAGACCCAGTACTTC. This codes for CSMLQGGRETQYF.

V and J are TRBV7-3 and TRBJ2-3; TRBD2 agrees at 7 bases. J lost 4 bases, V lost 6 bases, and 7 bases had no gene match. Germline V gene lookup returns CDR1 SGHTA and CDR2 FQGTGA. This CDR3 is 14 amino acids long. The CDR3 spells CASSRGLEADTQYF. CDR3 in DNA: TGTGCCAGCAGTCGAGGACTAGAGGCAGATACGCAGTATTTT.

The chain joins TRBV2 to TRBJ1-2; TRBD1 matches at 7 bases. Germline CDR1 is SNHLY and CDR2 is FYNNEI. The CDR3 has 13 amino acids. The V gene end was trimmed by 1 base and the J gene end by 6 bases; junction bases not matched to a gene: 2. This CDR3 reads CASSEGTGDGYTF. The CDR3 region has the DNA TGTGCCAGCAGTGAAGGGACAGGCGATGGCTACACCTTC.

The chain joins TRBV27 to TRBJ1-1, with a weak D call TRBD1 (6 bases). Per the germline V gene, CDR1 is MNHEY and CDR2 is SMNVEV (reference sequence). Trimming cost V 0 bases and J 2 bases, with 7 bases left between them. This CDR3 region has 14 residues. Written as DNA, the CDR3 is TGTGCCAGCAGTTTATCAGGGGGTAACACTGAAGCTTTCTTT. Translation: CASSLSGGNTEAFF.

In its sample, this clone was seen once. V is TRBV12-5 and J is TRBJ1-1; 8 bases are shared with TRBD1. This CDR3 is built from 14 residues. Trimming at V came to 2 bases and at J to 8 bases, leaving 7 bases not matched to a gene. Germline CDR1 and CDR2: LGHNT and FRNRAP. The CDR3 region is CASGLYGGDREAFF. CDR3 bases: TGTGCTAGTGGTTTGTATGGTGGGGACAGGGAAGCTTTCTTT.

J is TRBJ1-1 and V is TRBV6-5; 9 bases are shared with TRBD1. This CDR3 region has 15 residues. Germline CDR1 reads MNHEY; CDR2 reads SVGAGI. J lost 4 bases, V lost 6 bases, and 9 bases had no gene match. The CDR3: CASRAGQGGSTEAFF. DNA for the CDR3: TGTGCCAGCAGGGCGGGACAGGGAGGGTCCACTGAAGCTTTCTTT.

This chain links TRBV4-1 with TRBJ2-7; D is unclear. In germline, CDR1 is MGHRA, CDR2 YSYEKL. The CDR3 covers 13 residues. V dropped 4 bases and J dropped 3 bases, with 10 bases sitting between them. CDR3 DNA: TGCGCCAGCAGCCCAGGAACAGACTACGAGCAGTACTTC. Protein product: CASSPGTDYEQYF.

Written as DNA, the CDR3 is TGTGCCAGCAGCTTGGCGGGGGGGATAGAGACCCAGTACTTC. It codes for CASSLAGGIETQYF. The gene calls are TRBV7-3 and TRBJ2-5; 9 nucleotides match TRBD2. V trimming: 3 bases; J trimming: 4 bases; junction bases outside the gene matches: 3. This CDR3 comprises 14 residues. CDR1 is SGHTA, CDR2 FQGTGA, per germline.

The chain links TRBV2 to TRBJ2-1; 7 bases map to TRBD1. Germline lookup yields CDR1 SNHLY and CDR2 FYNNEI. The CDR3 extends over 16 amino acids. V trimming: 4 bases; J trimming: 9 bases; junction bases outside the gene matches: 15. The DNA for the CDR3 is TGTGCCAGCAGTGTCACAGGGGATCCACATTCACTTGAGCAGTTCTTC. Translation: CASSVTGDPHSLEQFF.

The genes are TRBV12-5 and TRBJ2-6; D is unclear. CDR1 and CDR2 from the germline V gene are LGHNT and FRNRAP. The CDR3 length is 17 residues. Trimming shortened V by 0 bases and J by 1 base, and 10 bases separated the two germline ends. CDR3 DNA: TGTGCTAGTGGTTTGGTACTGGAGAGATCTGGGGCCAACGTCCTGACTTTC. Translation: CASGLVLERSGANVLTF.

This rearrangement joins TRBV14 to TRBJ1-6; a weak D match, TRBD1 (6 bases). Trimming removed 0 bases from V and 10 bases from J, with 16 bases in between. Germline V CDR1 and CDR2: SGHDN, FVKESK. CDR3 length equals 16 residues. The DNA of the CDR3 is TGTGCCAGCAGCCAAGACAAACAGGGCTTTCGCTCACCCCTCCACTTT. Translating it yields CASSQDKQGFRSPLHF.

The rearrangement links TRBV7-2 to TRBJ1-2, with 8 nucleotides matching TRBD1. The V segment lost 4 bases and the J segment 4 bases; nucleotides outside the gene matches: 5. Germline V gene lookup returns CDR1 SGHTA and CDR2 FQGNSA. The CDR3 contains 14 residues. CDR3 sequence (DNA): TGTGCCAGCAGCTGGACAGGGAAATCCTATGGCTACACCTTC. It is translated as CASSWTGKSYGYTF.

The gene calls are TRBV7-9 and TRBJ2-1; 8 nucleotides align to TRBD1. This CDR3 region has 16 residues. Germline values: CDR1 SEHNR, CDR2 FQNEAQ (reference sequence). V lost 5 bases, J lost 1 base, and 7 bases stayed unmatched. This CDR3 is CASSPGTGQSYNEQFF. The CDR3 DNA reads TGTGCCAGCAGCCCAGGGACAGGCCAATCCTACAATGAGCAGTTCTTC.

The rearrangement uses TRBV5-4 and TRBJ2-1; perhaps TRBD2 as D (6 bases). Germline CDR1 is SGHNT and CDR2 is YYREEE (reference sequence). The CDR3 is 16 amino acids. V lost 2 bases and J lost 0, with 12 bases in between. For the CDR3, the DNA is TGTGCCAGCAGCTTAGTCGGGGGACGCTCCTACAATGAGCAGTTCTTC. Translating it yields CASSLVGGRSYNEQFF.

CDR3 loop: CASSMTGTLSYEQYF. The CDR3 nucleotides are TGTGCCAGCAGCATGACAGGGACACTCTCCTACGAGCAGTACTTC. V gene TRBV5-8 combines with J gene TRBJ2-7; 7 nucleotides line up with TRBD1. J was trimmed by 0 bases and V by 4 bases; bases with no gene match: 7. The CDR3 has 15 amino acids. Germline V CDR1 and CDR2: SGHTS, YDEGEE.

The genes are TRBV6-1 and TRBJ2-5; 7 bases are shared with TRBD1. The V segment lost 7 bases and the J segment 1 base; nucleotides outside the gene matches: 9. CDR1 MNHNS and CDR2 SASEGT come from the germline V gene. This CDR3 has 15 amino acids. CDR3 amino acids: CASTVSRDSQETQYF. In DNA, the CDR3 is TGTGCCAGCACCGTATCTAGGGACAGCCAAGAGACCCAGTACTTC.

The chain is built from TRBV10-2 and TRBJ2-5; D perhaps matches TRBD2 (6 bases). V was trimmed by 5 bases and J by 5 bases, leaving 18 bases between them. The germline V gene encodes CDR1 WSHSY and CDR2 SAAADI. The CDR3 has 15 residues. The CDR3 loop reads CASSRWEVEDETQYF. The CDR3 region has the DNA TGCGCCAGCAGTCGGTGGGAGGTCGAAGACGAGACCCAGTACTTC.

This chain connects TRBV6-5 to TRBJ1-1, with D possibly matching TRBD1 (5 bases). Germline-derived CDR1 and CDR2 are MNHEY and SVGAGI. Trimming took off 0 bases at V and 1 base at J, with 9 bases between the two ends. The CDR3 contains 15 residues. CDR3: CASSYSMGGNTEAFF. CDR3 DNA: TGTGCCAGCAGTTACTCGATGGGGGGGAACACTGAAGCTTTCTTT.

The chain carries TRBV18 and TRBJ2-1; the D gene is possibly TRBD1 (6 bases). This CDR3 region has 13 residues. Germline V gives CDR1 KGHSH, CDR2 LQKENI. V dropped 5 bases and J dropped 4 bases, with 9 bases sitting between them. CDR3 coding DNA: TGTGCCAGCTCAACGGACAGTTACAATGAGCAGTTCTTC. This gives the protein CASSTDSYNEQFF.

The chain combines TRBV5-1 with TRBJ2-7, with D possibly TRBD1 on 7 matching bases. This CDR3 is 17 amino acids long. Germline-derived CDR1 and CDR2 are SGHRS and YFSETQ. V lost 4 bases, J lost 5 bases, and 25 bases lay in between. In nucleotides, the CDR3 is TGCGCCAGCAGCCAAGGGCGCCGGGCACTCAGGGGGGACGAGCAGTACTTC. This sequence encodes CASSQGRRALRGDEQYF.

The chain employs TRBV5-4 and TRBJ1-1, with D possibly TRBD1 on 5 matching bases. Germline V gene sequence: CDR1 SGHNT, CDR2 YYREEE (reference sequence). Trimming removed 2 bases from V and 5 bases from J, with 10 bases in between. There are 13 residues in the CDR3. DNA of the CDR3: TGTGCCAGCAGCTTTTGGGGGACTACTGAAGCTTTCTTT. It specifies CASSFWGTTEAFF.

The V call is TRBV7-2, the J call TRBJ2-7; D gene unclear. Germline V gene sequence: CDR1 SGHTA, CDR2 FQGNSA. Trimming left V 2 bases short and J 2 bases short, with 13 bases between. The CDR3 has 15 residues. CDR3 in amino acids: CASSLSPVSTYEQYF. The DNA of the CDR3 is TGTGCCAGCAGCTTATCGCCTGTATCTACCTACGAGCAGTACTTC.

The DNA of the CDR3 is TGTGCCAGCAGTGGACTAGCCTCAAACTACGAGCAGTACTTC. Amino acid sequence: CASSGLASNYEQYF. This chain joins TRBV28 and TRBJ2-7, with 8 bases identical to TRBD2. This CDR3 contains 14 residues. Trimming removed 5 bases from V and 3 bases from J; junction bases left unmatched: 6. In germline, CDR1 is MDHEN, CDR2 SYDVKM. Full variable domain (rest looked up from reference TRBV28 and TRBJ2-7): DVKVTQSSRYLVKRTGEKVFLECVQDMDHENMFWYRQDPGLGLRLIYFSYDVKMKEKGDIPEGYSVSREKKERFSLILESASTNQTSMYLCASSGLASNYEQYFGPGTRLTVT.

The rearrangement uses TRBV13 and TRBJ2-7, with 9 nucleotides matching TRBD1. The CDR3 runs to 14 residues. Looked up from germline, CDR1 is PRHDT and CDR2 is FYEKMQ (reference sequence). The V and J ends lost 4 bases and 6 bases, in that order; junction bases with no gene match: 7. The CDR3 nucleotides are TGTGCCAGCAGCTCGGGGACAGGGATGGGCGAGCAGTACTTC. Translating gives CASSSGTGMGEQYF.

V is TRBV6-4 and J is TRBJ2-7; TRBD2 matches at 10 bases. The CDR3 has 14 amino acids. Germline CDR1 is MRHNA and CDR2 is SNTAGT. Trimming took 3 bases from V and 4 from J; bases not matched to a gene: 3. The CDR3 DNA is TGTGCCAGCAGTGAATCTAGCGGGAGATACGAGCAGTACTTC. Its translation: CASSESSGRYEQYF.

This clone was recorded a few times. V gene TRBV5-6 combines with J gene TRBJ1-2, with 8 bases lining up with TRBD1. The CDR3 contains 14 residues. The V segment lost 6 bases and the J segment 4 bases; nucleotides outside the gene matches: 8. The V gene's germline CDR1 is SGHDT and CDR2 YYEEEE. Here the CDR3 DNA reads TGTGCCAGCAAAACCGGGACAGGACTCTATGGCTACACCTTC. Amino acid sequence: CASKTGTGLYGYTF. The full variable domain, with the rest looked up from reference TRBV5-6 and TRBJ1-2, is DAGVTQSPTHLIKTRGQQVTLRCSPKSGHDTVSWYQQALGQGPQFIFQYYEEEERQRGNFPDRFSGHQFPNYSSELNVNALLLGDSALYLCASKTGTGLYGYTFGSGTRLTVV.

This chain connects TRBV6-5 to TRBJ2-7; D unresolved. Germline CDR1 is MNHEY and CDR2 is SVGAGI. This CDR3 is built from 14 residues. Trimming removed 5 bases from V and 0 bases from J, with 11 bases in between. The CDR3 region is CASSKTSSSYEQYF. DNA of the CDR3: TGTGCCAGCAGTAAGACCTCTAGCTCCTACGAGCAGTACTTC.

This clone turned up a few times. The rearrangement uses TRBV5-8 and TRBJ2-1; D is ambiguous. The CDR3 is 12 amino acids. Germline V gives CDR1 SGHTS, CDR2 YDEGEE. V lost 2 bases and J lost 7, with 7 bases in between. The CDR3 spells CASSFSWNEQFF. The CDR3 DNA sequence: TGTGCCAGCAGCTTCAGTTGGAATGAGCAGTTCTTC.

The gene calls are TRBV19 and TRBJ1-5, with 7 bases identical to TRBD1. Germline V gene sequence: CDR1 LNHDA, CDR2 SQIVND (reference sequence). CDR3 length: 16 residues. The V and J ends lost 9 bases and 5 bases, in that order; junction bases with no gene match: 16. The CDR3 is CASRDPSGGSDQPQHF. The CDR3 DNA follows: TGTGCCAGCCGGGACCCCTCAGGGGGAAGTGATCAGCCCCAGCATTTT.

The chain links TRBV7-9 to TRBJ2-1, with 8 bases lining up with TRBD2. From germline, CDR1 is SEHNR and CDR2 FQNEAQ (reference sequence). The CDR3 runs to 15 residues. V lost 3 bases and J lost 8; bases outside the gene matches: 9. DNA for the CDR3: TGTGCCAGCAGCTTTTCTAGCGGGTGGGACGATGAGCAGTTCTTC. This gives the protein CASSFSSGWDDEQFF.

This chain joins TRBV2 and TRBJ2-7; TRBD2 matches 10 bases. The ends lost 4 bases at V and 3 bases at J; junction bases unmatched: 6. The length of the CDR3 is 15 residues. Germline-derived CDR1 and CDR2 are SNHLY and FYNNEI. The chain's CDR3 is CASSGVAGGIYEQYF. The CDR3 DNA follows: TGTGCCAGCAGTGGGGTAGCGGGGGGAATCTACGAGCAGTACTTC.

The rearrangement uses TRBV27 and TRBJ2-7, with 9 bases aligning to TRBD1. Germline V gives CDR1 MNHEY, CDR2 SMNVEV (reference sequence). The CDR3 is 15 amino acids. Germline trimming cut 4 bases from V and 3 bases from J; bases unmatched to any gene: 7. The CDR3: CASSWGTGMGYEQYF. The CDR3 DNA is TGTGCCAGCAGTTGGGGGACAGGGATGGGCTACGAGCAGTACTTC.